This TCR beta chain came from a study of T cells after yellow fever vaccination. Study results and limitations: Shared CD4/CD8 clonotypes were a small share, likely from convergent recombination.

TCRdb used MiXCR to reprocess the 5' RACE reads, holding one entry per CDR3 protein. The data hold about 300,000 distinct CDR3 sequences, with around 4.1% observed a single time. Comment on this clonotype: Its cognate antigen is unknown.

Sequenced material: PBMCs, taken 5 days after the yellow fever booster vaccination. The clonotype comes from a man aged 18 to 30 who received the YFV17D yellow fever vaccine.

The CDR3 DNA follows: TGTGCCAGCAGCCAACTAGCGGGGGGTCTGAACACCGGGGAGCTGTTTTTT. Amino acid sequence: CASSQLAGGLNTGELFF. V gene TRBV5-6 combines with J gene TRBJ2-2; 12 nucleotides line up with TRBD2. The germline V gene has CDR1 SGHDT and CDR2 YYEEEE. The junction had 5 bases not matched to a gene; V was cut back by 4 bases and J by 1 base. This CDR3 has 17 residues. The variable domain in full, with the rest retrieved from reference TRBV5-6 and TRBJ2-2, is DAGVTQSPTHLIKTRGQQVTLRCSPKSGHDTVSWYQQALGQGPQFIFQYYEEEERQRGNFPDRFSGHQFPNYSSELNVNALLLGDSALYLCASSQLAGGLNTGELFFGEGSRLTVL.